This passage covers 14 T cell receptor beta chains from one sample sequenced in a study of PD-1 blockade in classical Hodgkin lymphoma. Sequenced by immunoSEQ multiplex PCR; TCRdb stores in-frame clones only, minus some. The table has 90,000 to 100,000 clones, 80% to 95% seen once. Relapses following autologous stem cell transplantation were seen in all patients, with brentuximab vedotin exposure varying. The sequencing here drew on peripheral blood mononuclear cells (PBMCs), taken at baseline. These TCRs come from a human donor with classical Hodgkin lymphoma.

The gene calls are TRBV19 and TRBJ2-2; D might be TRBD1 (6 bases). Germline V CDR1 and CDR2: LNHDA, SQIVND (reference sequence). The germline V and J ends were trimmed by 3 bases and 5 bases, with 10 bases remaining between them. This CDR3 has 14 residues. This CDR3 is CASSMKRGTGELFF. CDR3 DNA sequence: TGTGCCAGTAGTATGAAGAGGGGGACCGGGGAGCTGTTTTTT.

The chain employs TRBV19 and TRBJ1-5, with a tentative D call TRBD1 (6 bases). CDR3 length equals 14 residues. CDR1 LNHDA and CDR2 SQIVND come from the germline V gene (reference sequence). The V end lost 5 bases, the J end lost 5 bases, and 13 bases lay between the germline ends. The CDR3: CASSQIGTHQPQHF. CDR3 nucleotides: TGTGCCAGTAGTCAAATCGGGACACATCAGCCCCAGCATTTT.

This chain joins TRBV11-2 and TRBJ2-7, with D hard to call. The germline CDR1 and CDR2 sequences are SGHAT and FQNNGV. Deletions cut 0 bases from V and 0 bases from J, with 3 bases between. The CDR3 contains 13 residues. CDR3 nucleotide sequence: TGTGCCAGCAGCTTAGAGCGCTCCTACGAGCAGTACTTC. Translation: CASSLERSYEQYF. The variable domain in full, with the rest retrieved from reference TRBV11-2 and TRBJ2-7, is EAGVAQSPRYKIIEKRQSVAFWCNPISGHATLYWYQQILGQGPKLLIQFQNNGVVDDSQLPKDRFSAERLKGVDSTLKIQPAKLEDSAVYLCASSLERSYEQYFGPGTRLTVT.

The chain has TRBV28 and TRBJ1-5, with 8 bases identical to TRBD1. This CDR3 contains 15 residues. With V trimmed by 5 bases and J by 0 bases, 3 bases remained unmatched. In germline, CDR1 is MDHEN, CDR2 SYDVKM. The CDR3 coding sequence is TGTGCCAGCAGTACGACAGGGGATAGCAATCAGCCCCAGCATTTT. The encoded protein is CASSTTGDSNQPQHF.

This rearrangement joins TRBV28 to TRBJ2-7; no clear D gene. Germline-derived CDR1 and CDR2 are MDHEN and SYDVKM. V was clipped by 3 bases and J by 4 bases, with 16 bases between them. The length of the CDR3 is 15 residues. CDR3 sequence reads: CASSFASEIAYEQYF. DNA of the CDR3: TGTGCCAGCAGTTTTGCTAGTGAGATAGCTTACGAGCAGTACTTC. Based on the CDR3 plus reference TRBV28 and TRBJ2-7, the full variable domain is DVKVTQSSRYLVKRTGEKVFLECVQDMDHENMFWYRQDPGLGLRLIYFSYDVKMKEKGDIPEGYSVSREKKERFSLILESASTNQTSMYLCASSFASEIAYEQYFGPGTRLTVT.

The chain recombines TRBV10-3 with TRBJ2-3; 13 bases line up with TRBD2. This CDR3 is built from 17 residues. With V trimmed by 6 bases and J by 5 bases, 11 bases remained unmatched. Germline-derived CDR1 and CDR2 are ENHRY and SYGVKD. The CDR3 sequence: CAIRRVLAGGPEDTQYF. As DNA, the CDR3 is TGTGCCATCAGGAGAGTACTAGCGGGAGGGCCAGAAGATACGCAGTATTTT.

This chain links TRBV28 with TRBJ2-7, with D perhaps TRBD1 (6 bases). This CDR3 contains 14 residues. The germline CDR1 and CDR2 sequences are MDHEN and SYDVKM. V shed 8 bases and J shed 6 bases, with 20 bases lying between them. The CDR3 reads CASSTGTYPREQYF. Here the CDR3 DNA reads TGTGCCAGCTCTACCGGGACATACCCTCGCGAGCAGTACTTC.

The chain combines TRBV7-6 with TRBJ1-6; D is uncertain. The germline gives CDR1 SGHVS, CDR2 FNYEAQ. Trimming took 2 bases from V and 10 from J, leaving 15 bases between them. The CDR3 runs to 15 residues. The CDR3 is CASSLTTRQDSPLHF. The CDR3 DNA is TGTGCCAGCAGCTTAACGACTCGGCAGGACTCACCCCTCCACTTT.

The V gene is TRBV5-4, the J gene TRBJ2-3; D not certain. Germline-derived CDR1 and CDR2 are SGHNT and YYREEE (reference sequence). The CDR3 runs 12 residues. Deletions cut 1 base from V and 3 bases from J, with 3 bases between. The CDR3 DNA reads TGTGCCAGCAGCTTGTTTACAGATACGCAGTATTTT. Its translation: CASSLFTDTQYF. The full variable domain, with the rest looked up from reference TRBV5-4 and TRBJ2-3, is ETGVTQSPTHLIKTRGQQVTLRCSSQSGHNTVSWYQQALGQGPQFIFQYYREEENGRGNFPPRFSGLQFPNYSSELNVNALELDDSALYLCASSLFTDTQYFGPGTRLTVL.

To note about this clone: Distinct nucleotide sequences in the sample also encode this CDR3. The V call is TRBV27, the J call TRBJ2-7, with D perhaps TRBD2 (5 bases). The CDR3 length is 11 residues. Germline CDR1 MNHEY, CDR2 SMNVEV (reference sequence). Deletions cut 4 bases from V and 4 bases from J, with 5 bases between. Written as DNA, the CDR3 is TGTGCCAGCAGTTCGGGGTACGAGCAGTACTTC. Translated, it gives CASSSGYEQYF.

This clone has only one observation. V usage is TRBV5-1 and J usage is TRBJ2-3; 11 bases align to TRBD2. The J segment lost 3 bases and the V segment lost 0 bases, leaving 6 bases of the junction unmatched. CDR3 size: 17 residues. Germline loops: CDR1 SGHRS, CDR2 YFSETQ. This CDR3 is CASSLVGSGRATDTQYF. The CDR3 nucleotides are TGCGCCAGCAGCTTGGTCGGTAGCGGGAGGGCGACAGATACGCAGTATTTT.

Only a few counts were recorded for this clone. This chain joins TRBV30 and TRBJ1-1; 8 nucleotides align to TRBD1. Germline V gene data show CDR1 as GTSNPN and CDR2 as SVGIG (reference sequence). V was clipped by 5 bases and J by 1 base; unmatched bases: 12. There are 16 residues in the CDR3. DNA for the CDR3: TGTGCCTGGGGGACAGGAGCCCCCCGGAGGAACACTGAAGCTTTCTTT. Its protein product is CAWGTGAPRRNTEAFF.

The count of this clone is one. This chain joins TRBV9 and TRBJ1-1; possible D gene TRBD1, 5 bases. The CDR3 sequence is 15 residues long. The germline CDR1 and CDR2 sequences are SGDLS and YYNGEE. With 0 bases removed from V and 7 bases from J, the gap between germline ends came to 16 bases. CDR3 sequence (DNA): TGTGCCAGCAGCGTAGGCCCGGAGACCGACAGTGAAGCTTTCTTT. Its protein product is CASSVGPETDSEAFF.

CDR3 protein: CASSLRDLLFF. CDR3 in DNA: TGTGCCAGCAGCTTGAGGGACCTACTGTTTTTT. The chain recombines TRBV5-8 with TRBJ1-4; D may be TRBD1 (5 bases). Germline values: CDR1 SGHTS, CDR2 YDEGEE. This CDR3 has 11 residues. V dropped 1 base and J dropped 13 bases, with 8 bases sitting between them. Looking up the rest from reference TRBV5-8 and TRBJ1-4 gives the full variable domain: EAGVTQSPTHLIKTRGQQATLRCSPISGHTSVYWYQQALGLGLQFLLWYDEGEERNRGNFPPRFSGRQFPNYSSELNVNALELEDSALYLCASSLRDLLFFGSGTQLSVL.